A selection of T cell receptor beta chains follows, all from one sample in a study of T cells after yellow fever vaccination. TCRdb re-analysed the 5' RACE reads in MiXCR, keeping a single row per CDR3 protein. The sample consists of under 400,000 distinct CDR3 sequences, around a tenth of them appearing once. The material sequenced was PBMCs, taken on the day of the first yellow fever vaccination. The receptors here all came from a man between 18 and 35 years old who received the YFV17D yellow fever vaccine. CDR3s include the opening cysteine and the closing phenylalanine or tryptophan. D genes are given only for firm matches. The size field is filled for only some rows; it gives once, few, many or a size class.

clone size: .; CDR3 length: 14; V gene: TRBV12-3/TRBV12-4; D gene: .; J gene: TRBJ1-5; CDR3 DNA: TGTGCCAGCAGCCTCAGGGTGCACAATCAGCCCCAGCATTTT; CDR3 protein: CASSLRVHNQPQHF
clone size: .; CDR3 length: 14; V gene: TRBV7-2; D gene: TRBD1; J gene: TRBJ1-5; CDR3 DNA: TGTGCCAGCAGCTTGGGACAGGGGTATCAGCCCCAGCATTTT; CDR3 protein: CASSLGQGYQPQHF
clone size: .; CDR3 length: 12; V gene: TRBV18; D gene: .; J gene: TRBJ2-1; CDR3 DNA: TGTGCCAGCTCCGGCTTGGGAGACGAGCAGTTCTTC; CDR3 protein: CASSGLGDEQFF
clone size: few; CDR3 length: 16; V gene: TRBV4-1; D gene: TRBD1; J gene: TRBJ1-2; CDR3 DNA: TGCGCCAGCAGCCAAGTGGTGGACAGGGGTAACTATGGCTACACCTTC; CDR3 protein: CASSQVVDRGNYGYTF
clone size: .; CDR3 length: 14; V gene: TRBV12-5; D gene: .; J gene: TRBJ1-2; CDR3 DNA: TGTGCTAGTGGTTTGGAGCCCAACAACTATGGCTACACCTTC; CDR3 protein: CASGLEPNNYGYTF
clone size: .; CDR3 length: 16; V gene: TRBV10-1; D gene: .; J gene: TRBJ2-3; CDR3 DNA: TGCGCCAGCAGTGATCGCTCAGGGATGAGGACAGATACGCAGTATTTT; CDR3 protein: CASSDRSGMRTDTQYF
clone size: few; CDR3 length: 12; V gene: TRBV19; D gene: .; J gene: TRBJ1-1; CDR3 DNA: TGTGCCAGTATGAGGAGGAACACTGAAGCTTTCTTT; CDR3 protein: CASMRRNTEAFF
clone size: few; CDR3 length: 11; V gene: TRBV30; D gene: .; J gene: TRBJ2-7; CDR3 DNA: TGTGCCTGGAGTGGCAACTACGAGCAGTACTTC; CDR3 protein: CAWSGNYEQYF
clone size: few; CDR3 length: 17; V gene: TRBV7-2; D gene: TRBD1; J gene: TRBJ2-3; CDR3 DNA: TGTGCCAGCAGTCCTAGGTGGGACAGTGCTAGCACAGATACGCAGTATTTT; CDR3 protein: CASSPRWDSASTDTQYF
clone size: .; CDR3 length: 13; V gene: TRBV7-2; D gene: .; J gene: TRBJ1-5; CDR3 DNA: TGTGCCAGCAGTCGGGATTGGGGTCAGCCCCAGCATTTT; CDR3 protein: CASSRDWGQPQHF
clone size: .; CDR3 length: 15; V gene: TRBV3-1; D gene: TRBD1; J gene: TRBJ1-1; CDR3 DNA: TGTGCCAGCAGCTCGGGTACAGGGGACATCTTTGAAGCTTTCTTT; CDR3 protein: CASSSGTGDIFEAFF
clone size: many; CDR3 length: 15; V gene: TRBV5-1; D gene: .; J gene: TRBJ1-1; CDR3 DNA: TGCGCCAGCAGCTTGCTCATGGCAGCGAACACTGAAGCTTTCTTT; CDR3 protein: CASSLLMAANTEAFF
clone size: few; CDR3 length: 18; V gene: TRBV27; D gene: .; J gene: TRBJ2-2; CDR3 DNA: TGTGCCAGCAGTTTATCGATCGGGGGACGAAGGGGCGCCGGGGAGCTGTTTTTT; CDR3 protein: CASSLSIGGRRGAGELFF
clone size: many; CDR3 length: 15; V gene: TRBV11-1; D gene: .; J gene: TRBJ2-5; CDR3 DNA: TGTGCCAGCAGCAGCTTTTCGGGACAACAAGAGACCCAGTACTTC; CDR3 protein: CASSSFSGQQETQYF
clone size: few; CDR3 length: 18; V gene: TRBV27; D gene: TRBD2; J gene: TRBJ2-1; CDR3 DNA: TGTGCCAGCAGTTCGACTAGCGGGGCTTCCGGAAGGTTCAATGAGCAGTTCTTC; CDR3 protein: CASSSTSGASGRFNEQFF
clone size: few; CDR3 length: 15; V gene: TRBV7-9; D gene: .; J gene: TRBJ2-1; CDR3 DNA: TGTGCCAGCAGCCACGGACAGAACGAGGTCGATGAGCAGTTCTTC; CDR3 protein: CASSHGQNEVDEQFF
clone size: few; CDR3 length: 16; V gene: TRBV10-3; D gene: .; J gene: TRBJ2-7; CDR3 DNA: TGTGCCATCAGAGCTGCCGCGGTAGGGACGGACTACGAGCAGTACTTC; CDR3 protein: CAIRAAAVGTDYEQYF
clone size: .; CDR3 length: 15; V gene: TRBV5-1; D gene: .; J gene: TRBJ1-6; CDR3 DNA: TGCGCCAGCATGGATAGAACAGCTCATAATTCACCCCTCCACTTT; CDR3 protein: CASMDRTAHNSPLHF
clone size: .; CDR3 length: 16; V gene: TRBV4-2; D gene: TRBD2; J gene: TRBJ2-3; CDR3 DNA: TGTGCCAGCAAGCCCCTCGAGCGGGGTGGCGCAGATACGCAGTATTTT; CDR3 protein: CASKPLERGGADTQYF
clone size: .; CDR3 length: 15; V gene: TRBV11-2; D gene: .; J gene: TRBJ2-5; CDR3 DNA: TGTGCCAGCAGCTTAGATCGCCGCTTCCAAGAGACCCAGTACTTC; CDR3 protein: CASSLDRRFQETQYF
clone size: few; CDR3 length: 14; V gene: TRBV6-5; D gene: TRBD2; J gene: TRBJ2-1; CDR3 DNA: TGTGCCAGCAGTCCTAGCGGGGGGGCGGATGAGCAGTTCTTC; CDR3 protein: CASSPSGGADEQFF
clone size: .; CDR3 length: 16; V gene: TRBV5-1; D gene: TRBD2; J gene: TRBJ2-5; CDR3 DNA: TGCGCCAGCAGCTTTCTAGGTAGCGGGGTCCAAGAGACCCAGTACTTC; CDR3 protein: CASSFLGSGVQETQYF
clone size: .; CDR3 length: 13; V gene: TRBV9; D gene: .; J gene: TRBJ2-5; CDR3 DNA: TGTGCCAGCAGCGTCCAAACGACAGAGACCCAGTACTTC; CDR3 protein: CASSVQTTETQYF
clone size: .; CDR3 length: 13; V gene: TRBV20-1; D gene: TRBD1; J gene: TRBJ1-1; CDR3 DNA: TGCAGTACGACCAGGGGGGCGAACACTGAAGCTTTCTTT; CDR3 protein: CSTTRGANTEAFF
clone size: .; CDR3 length: 13; V gene: TRBV7-2; D gene: .; J gene: TRBJ2-5; CDR3 DNA: TGTGCCAGCAGCTTAGTGGACGGAGAGACCCAGTACTTC; CDR3 protein: CASSLVDGETQYF
clone size: few; CDR3 length: 19; V gene: TRBV24-1; D gene: .; J gene: TRBJ2-1; CDR3 DNA: TGTGCCACCAGTGATTTTTCCCCCCTGACAGGAACAACCTACAATGAGCAGTTCTTC; CDR3 protein: CATSDFSPLTGTTYNEQFF
clone size: .; CDR3 length: 13; V gene: TRBV5-5; D gene: .; J gene: TRBJ2-1; CDR3 DNA: TGTGCCAGCAGCTTGGCAGAGGACAATGAGCAGTTCTTC; CDR3 protein: CASSLAEDNEQFF
clone size: few; CDR3 length: 14; V gene: TRBV6-2/TRBV6-3; D gene: .; J gene: TRBJ2-5; CDR3 DNA: TGTGCCAGCACCAACCACCAGGTCCACGAGACCCAGTACTTC; CDR3 protein: CASTNHQVHETQYF
clone size: few; CDR3 length: 13; V gene: TRBV12-3/TRBV12-4; D gene: .; J gene: TRBJ2-7; CDR3 DNA: TGTGCCAGCGCTCGGGACATAACCTACGAGCAGTACTTC; CDR3 protein: CASARDITYEQYF
clone size: few; CDR3 length: 13; V gene: TRBV6-5; D gene: .; J gene: TRBJ1-5; CDR3 DNA: TGTGCCAGCAGTTATAACGGCAATCAGCCCCAGCATTTT; CDR3 protein: CASSYNGNQPQHF
clone size: .; CDR3 length: 12; V gene: TRBV7-9; D gene: .; J gene: TRBJ1-2; CDR3 DNA: TGTGCCAGCAGCCCTCGGAGGAATGGCTACACCTTC; CDR3 protein: CASSPRRNGYTF
clone size: many; CDR3 length: 15; V gene: TRBV5-1; D gene: .; J gene: TRBJ2-3; CDR3 DNA: TGCGCCAGCAGCTTGCCAGAGACTAGCACAGATACGCAGTATTTT; CDR3 protein: CASSLPETSTDTQYF
clone size: few; CDR3 length: 13; V gene: TRBV4-1; D gene: .; J gene: TRBJ2-1; CDR3 DNA: TGCGCCAGCAGCCCGGAGGGACAGAGTCTCCACTTCTTC; CDR3 protein: CASSPEGQSLHFF
clone size: .; CDR3 length: 17; V gene: TRBV3-1; D gene: TRBD2; J gene: TRBJ2-5; CDR3 DNA: TGTGCCAGCAGCCAAGATGTAGCGGGGGGACTCCAAGAGACCCAGTACTTC; CDR3 protein: CASSQDVAGGLQETQYF
clone size: .; CDR3 length: 16; V gene: TRBV12-3/TRBV12-4; D gene: TRBD1; J gene: TRBJ1-2; CDR3 DNA: TGTGCCAGCAGTTTTTGGACAGGGGGTATCAGCTATGGCTACACCTTC; CDR3 protein: CASSFWTGGISYGYTF
clone size: .; CDR3 length: 18; V gene: TRBV6-5; D gene: TRBD1; J gene: TRBJ1-3; CDR3 DNA: TGTGCCAGCAGTTACTCGCCGTGGGACAGGGGATCCGGAAACACCATATATTTT; CDR3 protein: CASSYSPWDRGSGNTIYF
clone size: .; CDR3 length: 17; V gene: TRBV12-3/TRBV12-4; D gene: TRBD2; J gene: TRBJ2-3; CDR3 DNA: TGTGCCAGCAGACCTAGCGGGGGGTCCGCGAGCACAGATACGCAGTATTTT; CDR3 protein: CASRPSGGSASTDTQYF
clone size: .; CDR3 length: 18; V gene: TRBV4-2; D gene: .; J gene: TRBJ1-4; CDR3 DNA: TGTGCCAGCAGCCACCGGGTTCGGACCAGTGCAACTAATGAAAAACTGTTTTTT; CDR3 protein: CASSHRVRTSATNEKLFF
clone size: .; CDR3 length: 14; V gene: TRBV6-1; D gene: .; J gene: TRBJ2-2; CDR3 DNA: TGTGCCAGCAGTCCGGACGGAAACACCGGGGAGCTGTTTTTT; CDR3 protein: CASSPDGNTGELFF
clone size: many; CDR3 length: 14; V gene: TRBV6-5; D gene: .; J gene: TRBJ2-3; CDR3 DNA: TGTGCCAGCAGTTACCGGGGGTCCACAGATACGCAGTATTTT; CDR3 protein: CASSYRGSTDTQYF